These T cell receptor gamma chains were read from a single sample in a study of Vδ1+ human thymocytes. TCRdb reanalyzed the multiplex PCR reads using CATT. The profile shows about 36,000 gamma-chain clones, roughly 21% of them singletons. The sequencing input was Vdelta1+ gamma-delta thymocytes from the thymus. Source of these receptors: a girl under two years old who had congenital heart surgery. CDR3s include the opening cysteine and the closing phenylalanine or tryptophan. Each record gives: clone size, V gene, J gene, CDR3 protein, CDR3 DNA. Clone size appears in some rows only: once, few, many, or a class for an expanded clone.

size: many; V: TRGV4; J: TRGJ1/TRGJ2; CDR3: CATWDGHYYKKLF; DNA: TGTGCCACCTGGGATGGACATTATTATAAGAAACTCTTT
size: few; V: TRGV2; J: TRGJP2; CDR3: CATWDGRDSSDWIKTF; DNA: TGTGCCACCTGGGATGGGCGGGATAGTAGTGATTGGATCAAGACGTTT
size: few; V: TRGV4; J: TRGJ1/TRGJ2; CDR3: CATWDGQRYYKKLF; DNA: TGTGCCACCTGGGATGGGCAGAGGTATTATAAGAAACTCTTT
size: NA; V: TRGV4; J: TRGJ1/TRGJ2; CDR3: CATWDVWKLF; DNA: TGTGCCACCTGGGATGTGTGGAAACTCTTT
size: NA; V: TRGV4; J: TRGJ1/TRGJ2; CDR3: CATWDGNAYYKKLF; DNA: TGTGCCACCTGGGATGGAAATGCCTATTATAAGAAACTCTTT
size: NA; V: TRGV2; J: TRGJ1/TRGJ2; CDR3: CATWDRQFLKKLF; DNA: TGTGCCACCTGGGACAGGCAGTTTTTAAAGAAACTCTTT
size: NA; V: TRGV4; J: TRGJ1/TRGJ2; CDR3: CATWSTQGYYKKLF; DNA: TGTGCCACCTGGTCAACTCAGGGGTATTATAAGAAACTCTTT
size: few; V: TRGV8; J: TRGJP2; CDR3: CATWDAQEDNSSDWIKTF; DNA: TGTGCCACCTGGGACGCCCAAGAAGATAATAGTAGTGATTGGATCAAGACGTTT
size: few; V: TRGV3; J: TRGJ1/TRGJ2; CDR3: CATWDNPYYKKLF; DNA: TGTGCCACCTGGGACAATCCTTATTATAAGAAACTCTTT
size: NA; V: TRGV4; J: TRGJP2; CDR3: CATWGKSDWIKTF; DNA: TGTGCCACCTGGGGGAAAAGTGATTGGATCAAGACGTTT
size: NA; V: TRGV8; J: TRGJP1; CDR3: CATWDLKPRWFKIF; DNA: TGTGCCACCTGGGATCTAAAGCCCCGTTGGTTCAAGATATTT
size: NA; V: TRGV9; J: TRGJ1/TRGJ2; CDR3: CALWEVTSPKKLF; DNA: TGTGCCTTGTGGGAGGTGACAAGCCCTAAGAAACTCTTT
size: NA; V: TRGV8; J: TRGJ1/TRGJ2; CDR3: CATWDLWLEKLF; DNA: TGTGCCACCTGGGATTTATGGCTCGAGAAACTCTTT
size: NA; V: TRGV4; J: TRGJ1/TRGJ2; CDR3: CATWDGRRRYKKLF; DNA: TGTGCCACCTGGGATGGGCGAAGGAGGTATAAGAAACTCTTT
size: NA; V: TRGV8; J: TRGJ1/TRGJ2; CDR3: CATWGPRGDYYTKLF; DNA: TGTGCCACCTGGGGGCCTAGGGGGGACTATTATACGAAACTCTTT
size: NA; V: TRGV2; J: TRGJ1/TRGJ2; CDR3: CATWDGHYDYYKKLF; DNA: TGTGCCACCTGGGACGGGCACTATGATTATTATAAGAAACTCTTT
size: few; V: TRGV2; J: TRGJP2; CDR3: CATWDPGRGWIKTF; DNA: TGTGCCACCTGGGACCCGGGGCGTGGTTGGATCAAGACGTTT
size: few; V: TRGV2; J: TRGJ1/TRGJ2; CDR3: CATWDGLGYYKKLF; DNA: TGTGCCACCTGGGACGGGCTAGGATATTATAAGAAACTCTTT
size: NA; V: TRGV3; J: TRGJ1/TRGJ2; CDR3: CATWDRAVANLLYYKKLF; DNA: TGTGCCACCTGGGACAGGGCGGTAGCCAACCTCCTTTATTATAAGAAACTCTTT
size: NA; V: TRGV8; J: TRGJP2; CDR3: CATWDRHSDWIKTF; DNA: TGTGCCACCTGGGATAGGCATAGTGATTGGATCAAGACGTTT
size: few; V: TRGV3; J: TRGJ1/TRGJ2; CDR3: CATWDGRLDKKLF; DNA: TGTGCCACCTGGGACGGACGGCTGGATAAGAAACTCTTT
size: few; V: TRGV2; J: TRGJ1/TRGJ2; CDR3: CATWEGNYYKKLF; DNA: TGTGCCACCTGGGAGGGGAACTATTATAAGAAACTCTTT
size: medium-sized; V: TRGV3; J: TRGJ1/TRGJ2; CDR3: CATWDSQNYYKKLF; DNA: TGTGCCACCTGGGACAGCCAGAATTATTATAAGAAACTCTTT
size: NA; V: TRGV2; J: TRGJP2; CDR3: CATWDVQGSDWIKTF; DNA: TGTGCCACCTGGGACGTGCAGGGGAGTGATTGGATCAAGACGTTT
size: few; V: TRGV9; J: TRGJ1/TRGJ2; CDR3: CALWEVEEPIYYKKLF; DNA: TGTGCCTTGTGGGAGGTGGAAGAACCCATTTATTATAAGAAACTCTTT
size: NA; V: TRGV2; J: TRGJ1/TRGJ2; CDR3: CASWDGGPYYKKLF; DNA: TGTGCCTCCTGGGACGGAGGTCCTTATTATAAGAAACTCTTT
size: NA; V: TRGV9; J: TRGJ1/TRGJ2; CDR3: CALWELDVRDYYKKLF; DNA: TGTGCCTTGTGGGAGCTCGACGTTCGAGATTATTATAAGAAACTCTTT
size: few; V: TRGV3; J: TRGJ1/TRGJ2; CDR3: CATWDRLGYKKLF; DNA: TGTGCCACCTGGGACAGGCTAGGTTATAAGAAACTCTTT
size: NA; V: TRGV8; J: TRGJP1; CDR3: CATWDRLNTTGWFKIF; DNA: TGTGCCACCTGGGATAGGTTAAATACCACTGGTTGGTTCAAGATATTT
size: few; V: TRGV9; J: TRGJP1; CDR3: CALWEVLEYTGWFKIF; DNA: TGTGCCTTGTGGGAGGTGCTCGAGTACACTGGTTGGTTCAAGATATTT
size: NA; V: TRGV3; J: TRGJ1/TRGJ2; CDR3: CATWPRVHKKLF; DNA: TGTGCCACCTGGCCCCGAGTCCATAAGAAACTCTTT
size: NA; V: TRGV3; J: TRGJ1/TRGJ2; CDR3: CATWDRPVGKLF; DNA: TGTGCCACCTGGGACAGGCCTGTTGGGAAACTCTTT
size: NA; V: TRGV8; J: TRGJ1/TRGJ2; CDR3: CATWDGPLQNYYKNLF; DNA: TGTGCCACCTGGGACGGACCTCTACAGAATTATTATAAGAATCTCTTT
size: few; V: TRGV3; J: TRGJ1/TRGJ2; CDR3: CATWDRRNLYYKKLF; DNA: TGTGCCACCTGGGACAGGCGGAACCTTTATTATAAGAAACTCTTT
size: NA; V: TRGV4; J: TRGJ1/TRGJ2; CDR3: CATWDPRYYKKLF; DNA: TGTGCCACCTGGGACCCAAGGTATTATAAGAAACTCTTT
size: NA; V: TRGV3; J: TRGJ1/TRGJ2; CDR3: CATWDTPMKLF; DNA: TGTGCCACCTGGGACACCCCTATGAAACTCTTT
size: NA; V: TRGV4; J: TRGJ1/TRGJ2; CDR3: CATWDESGSAKLF; DNA: TGTGCCACCTGGGATGAGAGCGGATCCGCGAAACTCTTT
size: NA; V: TRGV9; J: TRGJ1/TRGJ2; CDR3: CALWEVRRAPYKKLF; DNA: TGTGCCTTGTGGGAGGTGCGTCGCGCGCCATATAAGAAACTCTTT
size: NA; V: TRGV8; J: TRGJP1; CDR3: CATWAIKGTGWFKIF; DNA: TGTGCCACCTGGGCTATCAAGGGGACTGGTTGGTTCAAGATATTT
size: NA; V: TRGV2; J: TRGJP2; CDR3: CATWDGRDWIKTF; DNA: TGTGCCACCTGGGACGGGCGGGATTGGATCAAGACGTTT
size: NA; V: TRGV2; J: TRGJ1/TRGJ2; CDR3: CATWDGPDPYYKKLF; DNA: TGTGCCACCTGGGACGGGCCCGACCCTTATTATAAGAAACTCTTT
size: few; V: TRGV8; J: TRGJ1/TRGJ2; CDR3: CATWDWGKLF; DNA: TGTGCCACCTGGGATTGGGGGAAACTCTTT
size: NA; V: TRGV9; J: TRGJ1/TRGJ2; CDR3: CALWESTYYKKLF; DNA: TGTGCCTTGTGGGAATCGACTTATTATAAGAAACTCTTT
size: NA; V: TRGV3; J: TRGJ1/TRGJ2; CDR3: CATWERDDKKLF; DNA: TGTGCCACCTGGGAGAGGGATGATAAGAAACTCTTT
size: NA; V: TRGV2; J: TRGJ1/TRGJ2; CDR3: CATWEPYYKKLF; DNA: TGTGCCACCTGGGAGCCCTATTATAAGAAACTCTTT
size: NA; V: TRGV4; J: TRGJ1/TRGJ2; CDR3: CATWDLGYKKLF; DNA: TGTGCCACCTGGGATCTGGGGTATAAGAAACTCTTT
size: few; V: TRGV3; J: TRGJ1/TRGJ2; CDR3: CATPDANYYKKLF; DNA: TGTGCCACCCCGGACGCGAATTATTATAAGAAACTCTTT
size: NA; V: TRGV9; J: TRGJ1/TRGJ2; CDR3: CALWEPPKKLF; DNA: TGTGCCTTGTGGGAGCCTCCTAAGAAACTCTTT
size: NA; V: TRGV9; J: TRGJP2; CDR3: CALWESSSDWIKTF; DNA: TGTGCCTTGTGGGAGTCCAGTAGTGATTGGATCAAGACGTTT
size: NA; V: TRGV4; J: TRGJ1/TRGJ2; CDR3: CATWDGLGYYKKLF; DNA: TGTGCCACCTGGGATGGGTTAGGTTATTATAAGAAACTCTTT
size: few; V: TRGV9; J: TRGJ1/TRGJ2; CDR3: CALEGFSDYYKKLF; DNA: TGTGCCTTGGAAGGTTTCTCGGATTATTATAAGAAACTCTTT
size: NA; V: TRGV9; J: TRGJ1/TRGJ2; CDR3: CALWEAPNKKLF; DNA: TGTGCCTTGTGGGAGGCCCCCAATAAGAAACTCTTT
size: NA; V: TRGV3; J: TRGJ1/TRGJ2; CDR3: CATWDRSTHIGKLF; DNA: TGTGCCACCTGGGACCGCTCCACCCATATTGGGAAACTCTTT
size: few; V: TRGV2; J: TRGJ1/TRGJ2; CDR3: CATWDGRGGYKKLF; DNA: TGTGCCACCTGGGACGGGCGTGGTGGTTATAAGAAACTCTTT
size: few; V: TRGV8; J: TRGJ1/TRGJ2; CDR3: CATWTDYKKLF; DNA: TGTGCCACATGGACGGATTATAAGAAACTCTTT
size: NA; V: TRGV5; J: TRGJP2; CDR3: CATWDPSSDWIKTF; DNA: TGTGCCACCTGGGACCCCAGTAGTGATTGGATCAAGACGTTT
size: large; V: TRGV9; J: TRGJ1/TRGJ2; CDR3: CALWEVHYKKLF; DNA: TGTGCCTTGTGGGAGGTGCATTATAAGAAACTCTTT